This TCR beta chain was recovered during a study of cytomegalovirus exposure and HLA in healthy donors. Points from the study as a whole: Reports showed the classifier diagnosing cytomegalovirus status with high specificity and sensitivity. Accurate prediction of most subjects' HLA-A and HLA-B alleles from TCR beta sequences was reported. CMV serostatus stood as the only immune exposure information on hand.

PCR amplification relied on 60 Vbeta primers (plus 13 Jbeta primers). Sequencing used immunoSEQ multiplex PCR; TCRdb keeps in-frame clones, though not all of them. This table holds 150,000 to 200,000 clones, about three quarters found once. This CDR3 has 13 residues. Trimming took off 3 bases at V and 4 bases at J, with 8 bases between the two ends. Germline CDR1 reads SGHRS; CDR2 reads YFSETQ. Turning to this clone: Its antigen is unknown.

The TCR comes from a woman in her thirties or forties in good health and CMV-seronegative. This rearrangement joins TRBV5-1 to TRBJ2-1; the D gene is possibly TRBD2 (6 bases). The sample comprised PBMCs. CDR3 protein: CASSWDSYNEQFF. The DNA of the CDR3 is TGCGCCAGCAGCTGGGACTCTTACAATGAGCAGTTCTTC.